Shown below are 12 T cell receptor beta chains from a single sample sequenced in a study of blood T cells in healthy people across ages. The authors ran a second PCR of about 6 to 11 cycles using a sample-barcoded 5' primer and a J-beta primer mix. TCRdb ran MiXCR on the 5' RACE reads and lists one entry per CDR3 protein. Among about 750,000 distinct CDR3 sequences, roughly 50% were seen once, and the ten largest hold approximately 40%. Sequencing was performed on blood. All receptors derive from a man older than 75 in good health.

V usage is TRBV4-2 and J usage is TRBJ2-1; TRBD1 aligns across 10 bases. The DNA end is a closer match to TRBJ2-7, so the J assignment may be wrong. This CDR3 contains 15 residues. Germline V gives CDR1 LGHNA, CDR2 YNFKEQ. CDR3 bases: TGTGCCAGCAGCCGAGGGGGACAGGGGCTTAGCGAGCAGTACTTC. Protein sequence: CASSRGGQGLSEQYF.

This clonotype came up many times. The chain links TRBV4-1 to TRBJ1-2; unclear D gene. The germline V and J ends were trimmed by 2 bases and 8 bases, with 15 bases remaining between them. Germline V gene lookup returns CDR1 MGHRA and CDR2 YSYEKL. The CDR3 sequence is 14 residues long. The CDR3 DNA sequence: TGCGCCAGCAGCCAAATGGTGGGCCTAGGGGGCTACACCTTC. Protein product: CASSQMVGLGGYTF.

This rearrangement joins TRBV5-1 to TRBJ2-1, with a tentative D call TRBD1 (6 bases). The V and J ends lost 0 bases and 2 bases respectively, with 9 bases between them. Germline CDR1 and CDR2: SGHRS and YFSETQ. The CDR3 consists of 15 residues. CDR3 sequence: CASSLGWGPYNEQFF. The CDR3 coding sequence is TGCGCCAGCAGCTTGGGGTGGGGGCCCTACAATGAGCAGTTCTTC.

The chain recombines TRBV27 with TRBJ2-7; either TRBD1 or TRBD2 may fit D (5 bases each). The CDR3 totals 16 residues. CDR1 is MNHEY and CDR2 is SMNVEV in the germline V gene (reference sequence). Trimming pared 3 bases from V and 4 bases from J, leaving 19 bases between. The CDR3 sequence: CASSFLVGTLNYEQYF. For the CDR3, the DNA is TGTGCCAGCAGTTTCTTAGTAGGGACCCTTAATTACGAGCAGTACTTC.

The V call is TRBV6-5, the J call TRBJ2-3; D may be TRBD2 (6 bases). The V gene's germline CDR1 is MNHEY and CDR2 SVGAGI. The CDR3 sequence is 15 residues long. V was clipped by 3 bases and J by 14 bases, with 24 bases between them. This CDR3 is CASSYFGGARRYAYF. The DNA of the CDR3 is TGTGCCAGCAGTTATTTCGGCGGGGCGAGAAGATACGCGTATTTT.

The chain uses TRBV29-1 and TRBJ2-1; 12 positions match TRBD2. V was clipped by 5 bases and J by 3 bases; unmatched bases: 17. The CDR3 length is 19 residues. Germline loops: CDR1 SQVTM, CDR2 ANQGSEA. The CDR3 DNA reads TGCAGCGTTCAAGGAGGACTAGCGGGAATACGGGCTATCTACAATGAGCAGTTCTTC. Translating it yields CSVQGGLAGIRAIYNEQFF.

A note on this clonotype: A much bigger clone sits one base away, suggesting this may be a read error. The V gene is TRBV7-2, the J gene TRBJ2-7, with 9 bases identical to TRBD2. The CDR3 totals 14 residues. V was pared by 6 bases and J by 3 bases, with 6 bases of the junction left unmatched. Germline V gene data show CDR1 as SGHTA and CDR2 as FQGNSA. This chain's CDR3 is CASSQRAGGYEQYF. In DNA form, the CDR3 reads TGTGCCAGCAGTCAAAGAGCGGGGGGCTACGAGCAGTACTTC.

This clonotype was seen more than once but under ten times. V is TRBV4-1 and J is TRBJ2-7; 8 bases match TRBD2. Germline-derived CDR1 and CDR2 are MGHRA and YSYEKL. V gave up 5 bases and J gave up 1 base; unmatched junction bases: 10. The CDR3 is 16 residues long. CDR3 DNA sequence: TGCGCCAGCAGCTCCCGGTTGCGGGAGGCATCCTACGAGCAGTACTTC. This gives the protein CASSSRLREASYEQYF.

This clonotype has more than one count but fewer than ten. The chain recombines TRBV28 with TRBJ1-2; possibly TRBD1 for D (6 bases). The germline V and J ends were trimmed by 2 bases and 8 bases, with 9 bases remaining between them. The CDR3 is made up of 12 amino acids. Germline CDR1 MDHEN, CDR2 SYDVKM. This CDR3 is CASSLTGFGYTF. CDR3 DNA: TGTGCCAGCAGTTTAACAGGGTTCGGCTACACCTTC.

The V gene is TRBV20-1, the J gene TRBJ1-1; tentatively, D is TRBD1 (5 bases). Germline-derived CDR1 and CDR2 are DFQATT and SNEGSKA (reference sequence). With 6 bases removed from V and 2 bases from J, the gap between germline ends came to 19 bases. The CDR3 extends over 15 amino acids. The CDR3 nucleotides are TGCAGTGCCGCCCTCGGGGCCACAAGTAACACTGAAGCTTTCTTT. Translated: CSAALGATSNTEAFF.

This clonotype has a handful of counts. The chain is built from TRBV11-1 and TRBJ2-1, with 10 positions matching TRBD2. The CDR3 loop spans 14 amino acids. V lost 3 bases, J lost 10 bases, and 6 bases stayed unmatched. Germline loops: CDR1 SGHAT, CDR2 FQDESV (reference sequence). The CDR3 spells CASSFLAGVDEQFF. The DNA for the CDR3 is TGTGCCAGCAGCTTTCTAGCGGGAGTCGACGAGCAGTTCTTC. Combining the CDR3 with reference TRBV11-1 and TRBJ2-1 gives the whole variable domain EAEVAQSPRYKITEKSQAVAFWCDPISGHATLYWYRQILGQGPELLVQFQDESVVDDSQLPKDRFSAERLKGVDSTLKIQPAELGDSAMYLCASSFLAGVDEQFFGPGTRLTVL.

V and J are TRBV5-4 and TRBJ2-3, with D unresolved. Trimming removed 2 bases at V and 6 bases at J, with 7 bases between. CDR3 length: 12 amino acids. CDR1 is SGHNT and CDR2 is YYREEE in the germline V gene (reference sequence). CDR3 nucleotide sequence: TGTGCCAGCAGCTTTCACCTGGATACGCAGTATTTT. This codes for CASSFHLDTQYF.